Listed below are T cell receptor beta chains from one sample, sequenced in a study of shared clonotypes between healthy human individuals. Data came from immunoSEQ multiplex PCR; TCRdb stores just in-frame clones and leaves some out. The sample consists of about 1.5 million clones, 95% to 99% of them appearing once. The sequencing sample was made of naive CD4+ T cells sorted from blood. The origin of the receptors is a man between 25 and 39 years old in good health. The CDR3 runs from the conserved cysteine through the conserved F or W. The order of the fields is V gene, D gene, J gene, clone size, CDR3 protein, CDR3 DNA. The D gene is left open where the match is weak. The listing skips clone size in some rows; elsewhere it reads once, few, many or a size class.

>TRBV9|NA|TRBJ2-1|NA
CASSVEQGGEQFF
TGTGCCAGCAGCGTAGAACAGGGCGGCGAGCAGTTCTTC
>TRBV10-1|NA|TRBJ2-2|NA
CASSVSANTGELFF
TGCGCCAGCAGTGTTTCAGCGAACACCGGGGAGCTGTTTTTT
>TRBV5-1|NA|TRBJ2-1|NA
CASSLGAVYNEQFF
TGCGCCAGCAGCTTGGGGGCGGTTTACAATGAGCAGTTCTTC
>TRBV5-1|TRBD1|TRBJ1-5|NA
CASSLGDRADSNQPQHF
TGCGCCAGCAGCTTGGGGGACAGGGCGGATAGCAATCAGCCCCAGCATTTT
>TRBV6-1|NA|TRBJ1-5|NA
CASSGKGSNQPQHF
TGTGCCAGCAGTGGGAAGGGAAGCAATCAGCCCCAGCATTTT
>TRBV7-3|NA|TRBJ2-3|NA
CASSSAGDTQYF
TGTGCCAGCAGCTCGGCAGGGGATACGCAGTATTTT
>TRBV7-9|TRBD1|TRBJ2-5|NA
CASSLSGQGATQYF
TGTGCCAGCAGCTTATCCGGCCAGGGGGCCACCCAGTACTTC
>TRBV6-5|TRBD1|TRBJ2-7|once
CASRRQQGTHEQYF
TGTGCCAGCAGACGGCAACAGGGGACCCACGAGCAGTACTTC
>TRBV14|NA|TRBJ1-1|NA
CASSPNLYTEAFF
TGTGCCAGCAGCCCTAATCTGTACACTGAAGCTTTCTTT
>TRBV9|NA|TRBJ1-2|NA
CASSPSLIPGDYGYTF
TGTGCCAGCAGCCCCTCCCTAATCCCAGGTGACTATGGCTACACCTTC
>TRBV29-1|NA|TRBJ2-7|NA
CSVEGSYEQYF
TGCAGCGTTGAGGGGTCCTACGAGCAGTACTTC
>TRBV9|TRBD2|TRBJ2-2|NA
CASSFGLASTGELFF
TGTGCCAGCAGCTTTGGACTAGCGAGCACCGGGGAGCTGTTTTTT